This T cell receptor (beta chain) was identified during a study of technical replicates of blood from a few donors. Method: immunoSEQ multiplex PCR; TCRdb's copy keeps in-frame clones and lacks some. The table has roughly 76,000 clones, 85% to 95% seen once; the top ten hold about 0.26%. Germline CDR1 SGDLS, CDR2 YYNGEE. The CDR3 contains 15 residues. Trimming left V 4 bases short and J 4 bases short, with 15 bases between. The V gene is TRBV9, the J gene TRBJ1-3; D is possibly TRBD1 (5 bases). The TCR originated in a human donor in good health. The material sequenced was T cells isolated from PBMCs. The CDR3 bases are TGTGCCAGCAGCTCAGTCGGAGGGACGGGAAACACCATATATTTT. It translates to CASSSVGGTGNTIYF.